The 14 T cell receptor beta chains below all came from one sample that was sequenced in a study of cytomegalovirus exposure and HLA in healthy donors. Measured with immunoSEQ multiplex PCR; TCRdb has only the in-frame clones, and not every one. Seen here are about 130,000 clones, 80% to 90% observed once, and the top ten hold 1.1%. The material sequenced was PBMCs. Receptor source: a woman between 18 and 29 years old in good health and CMV-seronegative.

This sequence joins TRBV2 and TRBJ1-2, with a tentative D call TRBD1 (6 bases). In germline, CDR1 is SNHLY, CDR2 FYNNEI. The CDR3 contains 13 residues. Trimming shortened V by 5 bases and J by 6 bases, and 13 bases separated the two germline ends. DNA of the CDR3: TGTGCCAGCAGTTTACAGGGAGTCAATGGCTACACCTTC. It yields the protein CASSLQGVNGYTF.

The CDR3 region is CASSKGGNNEQFF. CDR3 nucleotide sequence: TGTGCCAGCAGTAAAGGGGGCAACAATGAGCAGTTCTTC. The V call is TRBV6-6, the J call TRBJ2-1; 7 bases are shared with TRBD1. Trimming at V came to 5 bases and at J to 5 bases, leaving 3 bases not matched to a gene. This CDR3 has 13 residues. CDR1 is MNHNY and CDR2 is SVGAGI in the germline V gene (reference sequence).

This chain joins TRBV30 and TRBJ1-4; 7 positions agree with TRBD1. V dropped 5 bases and J dropped 4; count of bases not matched to a gene: 4. The CDR3 contains 13 residues. CDR1 is GTSNPN, CDR2 SVGIG, per germline (reference sequence). CDR3 nucleotides: TGTGCCTGGTACCGGGACAGTAATGAAAAACTGTTTTTT. It encodes CAWYRDSNEKLFF.

The chain employs TRBV28 and TRBJ1-1; D is ambiguous. This CDR3 has 14 amino acids. V was shortened by 10 bases and J by 4 bases, with 19 bases between the two germline ends. Germline assignment: CDR1 MDHEN and CDR2 SYDVKM. CDR3 DNA: TGTGCCACCATTACGACCCCCCGGAGCACTGAAGCTTTCTTT. This gives the protein CATITTPRSTEAFF.

The CDR3 loop reads CASSLGSAPSYEQYF. In DNA, the CDR3 is TGTGCCAGCAGTTTAGGCAGTGCCCCCTCCTACGAGCAGTACTTC. This chain uses TRBV27 with TRBJ2-7; D not certain. Trimming removed 2 bases at V and 0 bases at J, with 11 bases between. CDR1 and CDR2 from the germline V gene are MNHEY and SMNVEV (reference sequence). The CDR3 runs 15 residues.

This chain links TRBV5-4 with TRBJ2-5; no clear D. Germline values: CDR1 SGHNT, CDR2 YYREEE (reference sequence). The length of the CDR3 is 13 residues. The germline V and J ends were trimmed by 2 bases and 1 base, with 6 bases remaining between them. The CDR3 protein is CASSLQLQETQYF. CDR3 DNA sequence: TGTGCCAGCAGCTTACAGCTCCAAGAGACCCAGTACTTC. Supplemented by reference TRBV5-4 and TRBJ2-5, the full variable domain reads ETGVTQSPTHLIKTRGQQVTLRCSSQSGHNTVSWYQQALGQGPQFIFQYYREEENGRGNFPPRFSGLQFPNYSSELNVNALELDDSALYLCASSLQLQETQYFGPGTRLLVL.

The chain has TRBV6-5 and TRBJ1-2, with D possibly matching TRBD1 (5 bases). The germline gives CDR1 MNHEY, CDR2 SVGAGI. Trimming removed 6 bases at V and 1 base at J, with 15 bases between. This CDR3 spans 15 amino acids. This chain's CDR3 is CASSKFGGFNYGYTF. For the CDR3, the DNA is TGTGCCAGCAGCAAGTTCGGGGGATTTAACTATGGCTACACCTTC.

J is TRBJ2-2 and V is TRBV6-1; 10 bases are a match to TRBD1. CDR1 MNHNS and CDR2 SASEGT come from the germline V gene. J was trimmed by 4 bases and V by 6 bases; bases with no gene match: 5. The CDR3 is made up of 15 amino acids. The CDR3 sequence is CASRPGQGPTGELFF. The DNA for the CDR3 is TGTGCCAGCAGACCGGGACAGGGGCCCACCGGGGAGCTGTTTTTT.

The V call is TRBV7-8, the J call TRBJ1-1; 10 nucleotides align to TRBD1. Per the germline V gene, CDR1 is SGHVS and CDR2 is FQNEAQ. The CDR3 runs 15 residues. V trimming: 5 bases; J trimming: 5 bases; junction bases outside the gene matches: 8. CDR3 nucleotide sequence: TGTGCCAGCAGCGCTCGGACAGGGGGATTGACTGAAGCTTTCTTT. It specifies CASSARTGGLTEAFF.

This chain links TRBV6-4 with TRBJ1-4; 9 bases are shared with TRBD1. The CDR3 sequence is 19 residues long. V dropped 10 bases and J dropped 7; count of bases not matched to a gene: 25. Germline lookup yields CDR1 MRHNA and CDR2 SNTAGT. For the CDR3, the DNA is TGTGCCATACTAACGCGGGACAGGGACATCCCTAAGCCCTTTGAAAAACTGTTTTTT. Translation gives CAILTRDRDIPKPFEKLFF.

V gene TRBV7-6 combines with J gene TRBJ2-1; 10 bases line up with TRBD1. The trim removed 8 bases at V and 4 bases at J, leaving 2 bases unmatched. This CDR3 has 13 residues. The V gene's germline CDR1 is SGHVS and CDR2 FNYEAQ. The CDR3, as DNA: TGTGCCAGCGGGACAGGGGCATACAATGAGCAGTTCTTC. As protein: CASGTGAYNEQFF.

This clone has only one observation. The chain joins TRBV28 to TRBJ1-4; 7 positions match TRBD1. This CDR3 is 15 amino acids long. CDR1 and CDR2 (germline): MDHEN, SYDVKM. The trim removed 2 bases at V and 5 bases at J, leaving 5 bases unmatched. In nucleotides, the CDR3 is TGTGCCAGCAGTTTAGCGACAGGGCAAAATGAAAAACTGTTTTTT. It encodes CASSLATGQNEKLFF.

Here the CDR3 reads CASARTGGKNEQYF. CDR3 nucleotide sequence: TGTGCTAGTGCCCGGACAGGGGGCAAGAACGAGCAGTACTTC. The chain carries TRBV12-5 and TRBJ2-7, with TRBD1 identical over 11 bases. The CDR3 runs to 14 residues. J was trimmed by 5 bases and V by 7 bases; bases with no gene match: 7. Germline V gene lookup returns CDR1 LGHNT and CDR2 FRNRAP. Full variable domain (outside the CDR3, taken from reference TRBV12-5 and TRBJ2-7): DARVTQTPRHKVTEMGQEVTMRCQPILGHNTVFWYRQTMMQGLELLAYFRNRAPLDDSGMPKDRFSAEMPDATLATLKIQPSEPRDSAVYFCASARTGGKNEQYFGPGTRLTVT.

The chain is built from TRBV6-1 and TRBJ1-2; D is unresolved. The CDR3 spans 13 residues. Germline V gene data show CDR1 as MNHNS and CDR2 as SASEGT. V lost 7 bases and J 8 bases, leaving 17 bases between the germline ends. The CDR3 bases are TGTGCCAGCACCGAGACGGGAGGGCTAGGCTACACCTTC. Amino acid sequence: CASTETGGLGYTF.